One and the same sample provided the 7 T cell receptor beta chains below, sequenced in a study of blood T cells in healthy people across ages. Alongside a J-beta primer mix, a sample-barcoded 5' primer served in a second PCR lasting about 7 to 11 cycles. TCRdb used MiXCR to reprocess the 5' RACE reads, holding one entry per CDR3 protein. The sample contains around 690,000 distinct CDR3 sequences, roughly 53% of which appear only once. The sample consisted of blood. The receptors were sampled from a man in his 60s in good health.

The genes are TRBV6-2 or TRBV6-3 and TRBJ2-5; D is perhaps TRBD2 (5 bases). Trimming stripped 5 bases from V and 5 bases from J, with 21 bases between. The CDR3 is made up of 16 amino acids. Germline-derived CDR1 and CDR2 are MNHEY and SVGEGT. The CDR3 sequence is CASSQDSEAGGETQYF. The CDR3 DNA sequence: TGTGCCAGCAGTCAAGATTCGGAGGCCGGTGGGGAGACCCAGTACTTC.

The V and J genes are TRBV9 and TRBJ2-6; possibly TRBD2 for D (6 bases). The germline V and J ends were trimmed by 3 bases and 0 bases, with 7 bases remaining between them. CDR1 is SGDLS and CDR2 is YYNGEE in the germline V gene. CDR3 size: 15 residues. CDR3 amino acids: CASSASVSGANVLTF. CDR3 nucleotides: TGTGCCAGCAGCGCTAGCGTCTCTGGGGCCAACGTCCTGACTTTC. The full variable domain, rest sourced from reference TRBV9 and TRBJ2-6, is DSGVTQTPKHLITATGQRVTLRCSPRSGDLSVYWYQQSLDQGLQFLIQYYNGEERAKGNILERFSAQQFPDLHSELNLSSLELGDSALYFCASSASVSGANVLTFGAGSRLTVL.

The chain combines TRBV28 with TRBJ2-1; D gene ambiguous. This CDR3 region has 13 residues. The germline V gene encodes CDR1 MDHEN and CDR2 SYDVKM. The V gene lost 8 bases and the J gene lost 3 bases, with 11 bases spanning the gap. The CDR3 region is CASVKGYYNEQFF. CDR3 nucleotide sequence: TGTGCCAGCGTTAAGGGCTACTACAATGAGCAGTTCTTC.

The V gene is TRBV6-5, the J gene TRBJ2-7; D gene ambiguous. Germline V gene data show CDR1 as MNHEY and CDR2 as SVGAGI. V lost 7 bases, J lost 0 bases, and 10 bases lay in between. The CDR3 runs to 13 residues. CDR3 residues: CASTQVGSYEQYF. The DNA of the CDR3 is TGTGCCAGCACCCAGGTTGGCTCCTACGAGCAGTACTTC.

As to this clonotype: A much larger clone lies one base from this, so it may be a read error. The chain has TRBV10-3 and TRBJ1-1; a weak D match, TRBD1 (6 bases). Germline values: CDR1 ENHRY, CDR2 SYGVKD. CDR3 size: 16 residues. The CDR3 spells CVISESRTAMNTEAFF. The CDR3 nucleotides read TGTGTCATCAGTGAGTCCCGGACAGCGATGAACACTGAAGCTTTCTTT.

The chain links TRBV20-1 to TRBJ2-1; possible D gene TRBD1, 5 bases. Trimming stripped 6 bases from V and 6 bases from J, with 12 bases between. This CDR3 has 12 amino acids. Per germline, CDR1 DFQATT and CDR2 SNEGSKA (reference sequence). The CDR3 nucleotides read TGCAGTGCCCGGCAGGGAACCAATGAGCAGTTCTTC. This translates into CSARQGTNEQFF.

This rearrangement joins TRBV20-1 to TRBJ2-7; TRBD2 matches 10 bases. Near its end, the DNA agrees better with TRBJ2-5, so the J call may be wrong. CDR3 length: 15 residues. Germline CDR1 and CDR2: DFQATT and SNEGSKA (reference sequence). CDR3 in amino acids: CSASERGGSGETQYF. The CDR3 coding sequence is TGCAGTGCTAGCGAGCGGGGGGGCTCAGGGGAGACCCAGTACTTC.